These T cell receptor beta chains were read from a single sample in a study of metastatic and nonmetastatic thyroid tumors. TCRdb re-clonotyped the PCR reads through MiXCR. Counted here are approximately 21,000 clones, around 18% occurring once; the ten biggest clones make up around a fifth. The sample comprised blood. The receptors were sampled from a male donor with papillary thyroid cancer or a benign thyroid nodule (not recorded which). Some clones in this sample may be carry-over from other donors' samples. Both conserved end residues are part of each CDR3. D genes are given only for firm matches. Only some rows state a clone size, as once, few, many or a class for expanded clones.

size	D	V	J	CDR3
many	.	TRBV4-1	TRBJ1-2	CASSPTTAQPYGYTF
few	.	TRBV12-3/TRBV12-4	TRBJ2-7	CASSLAFSCYEQYF
few	.	TRBV15	TRBJ1-2	CATSRGGVGYGYTF
medium-sized	.	TRBV25-1	TRBJ1-2	CASSSPGELYPYGYTF
many	.	TRBV6-2/TRBV6-3	TRBJ2-5	CASSYVTLGETQYF
many	TRBD1	TRBV15	TRBJ2-2	CATSIFRDRGLSGELFF
many	.	TRBV28	TRBJ1-5	CASSLAGLYQPQHF
.	.	TRBV7-2	TRBJ2-1	CASSFSSYNEQFF
.	TRBD1	TRBV28	TRBJ2-2	CASSSPGQGTGELFF
many	.	TRBV6-1	TRBJ2-7	CASSAQGARSHYEQYF
many	TRBD1	TRBV20-1	TRBJ2-5	CSARGGRGQETQYF
many	.	TRBV4-2	TRBJ1-2	CASSQDRTGRYGYTF
.	.	TRBV30	TRBJ1-5	CAWSLTAHQPQHF
.	.	TRBV4-1	TRBJ2-1	CASRSRAGRSNEQFF
many	TRBD2	TRBV2	TRBJ2-3	CASSEELAATDTQYF
many	TRBD1	TRBV7-9	TRBJ1-5	CASSPGQAHNQPQHF
.	.	TRBV18	TRBJ2-3	CASSRGDQDTQYF
few	TRBD1	TRBV28	TRBJ2-7	CASSPGQGYEQYF
medium-sized	TRBD2	TRBV15	TRBJ2-3	CATSSSREGADTQYF
few	TRBD2	TRBV5-4	TRBJ2-5	CASSLGLAGVETQYF
.	.	TRBV20-1	TRBJ1-5	CSASLAGDQPQHF
many	TRBD1	TRBV29-1	TRBJ1-1	CSAIGQGAMEAFF
.	.	TRBV27	TRBJ1-5	CASSSPPGPNQPQHF
medium-sized	.	TRBV20-1	TRBJ1-3	CSARDLMRGDGNTIYF
many	.	TRBV3-1	TRBJ1-3	CASSLIGSSGNTIYF
many	TRBD2	TRBV5-1	TRBJ2-1	CASSFLAGLSYNEQFF
many	.	TRBV13	TRBJ2-2	CASSLVGELFF
.	.	TRBV27	TRBJ2-1	CASSLSGNEQFF
many	.	TRBV7-8	TRBJ1-1	CASSLSAGNTEAFF
many	.	TRBV7-3	TRBJ1-1	CASSLDRNTEAFF
once	.	TRBV4-3	TRBJ2-7	CASSQYRDLSYEQYF
medium-sized	.	TRBV28	TRBJ1-5	CASSSLPGRGNQPQHF
.	.	TRBV19	TRBJ1-3	CAGRRGPLSGNTIYF
many	.	TRBV6-4	TRBJ2-6	CASSDGAGANVLTF
.	.	TRBV19	TRBJ1-2	CASSTGKVNYGYTF
.	.	TRBV20-1	TRBJ1-1	CSARDPSLTEAFF
.	.	TRBV5-6	TRBJ1-4	CASSLDRDATTNEKLLF
medium-sized	.	TRBV30	TRBJ1-4	CAWRSAGAVEKLFF
many	.	TRBV9	TRBJ1-1	CASSVGIGVTNTEAFF